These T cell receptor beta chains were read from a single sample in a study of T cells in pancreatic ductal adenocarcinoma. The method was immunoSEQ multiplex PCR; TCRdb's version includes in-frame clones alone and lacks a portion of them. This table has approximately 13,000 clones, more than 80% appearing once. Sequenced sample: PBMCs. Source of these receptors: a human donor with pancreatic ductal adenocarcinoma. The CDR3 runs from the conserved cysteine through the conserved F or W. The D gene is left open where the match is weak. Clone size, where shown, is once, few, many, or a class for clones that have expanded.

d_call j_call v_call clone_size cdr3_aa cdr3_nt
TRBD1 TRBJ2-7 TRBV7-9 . CASSLDLGTGGYEQYF TGTGCCAGCAGCCTGGATCTGGGGACAGGAGGCTACGAGCAGTACTTC
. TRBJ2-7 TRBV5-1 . CASSPQTRSYEQYF TGCGCCAGCAGCCCACAAACCCGCTCCTACGAGCAGTACTTC
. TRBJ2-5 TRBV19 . CASIGGRGTQYF TGTGCCAGTATTGGGGGACGTGGGACCCAGTACTTC
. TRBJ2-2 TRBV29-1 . CSVVVTEAGPTGELFF TGCAGCGTAGTCGTAACCGAGGCAGGGCCCACCGGGGAGCTGTTTTTT
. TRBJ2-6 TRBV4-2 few CASSQEGVSGANVLTF TGTGCCAGCAGCCAAGAGGGAGTCTCTGGGGCCAACGTCCTGACTTTC
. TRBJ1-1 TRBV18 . CASSPSQLNTEAFF TGTGCCAGCTCCCCGTCGCAACTGAACACTGAAGCTTTCTTT
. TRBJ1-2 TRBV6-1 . CASRSLRGVSGYTF TGTGCCAGCAGGTCCCTGCGGGGAGTGAGCGGCTACACCTTC
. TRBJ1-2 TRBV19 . CASSITKGGYTF TGTGCCAGTAGTATAACTAAAGGGGGCTACACCTTC
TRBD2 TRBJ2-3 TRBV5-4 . CASSLRLAGGPTDTQYF TGTGCCAGCAGCTTGAGACTAGCGGGGGGCCCCACAGATACGCAGTATTTT
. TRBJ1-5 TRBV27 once CASKVGRGAHSNQPQHF TGTGCCAGCAAGGTCGGGCGGGGGGCACATAGCAATCAGCCCCAGCATTTT
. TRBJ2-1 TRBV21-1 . CASSKTWGGEQFF TGTGCCAGCAGCAAAACGTGGGGTGGTGAGCAGTTCTTC
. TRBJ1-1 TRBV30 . CAWNPGNTEAFF TGTGCCTGGAACCCGGGGAACACTGAAGCTTTCTTT
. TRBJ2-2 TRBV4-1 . CASSQNSLANTGELFF TGCGCCAGCAGCCAAAACAGCCTCGCGAACACCGGGGAGCTGTTTTTT
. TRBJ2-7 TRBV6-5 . CASVSNTYEQYF TGTGCCAGCGTATCAAATACCTACGAGCAGTACTTC
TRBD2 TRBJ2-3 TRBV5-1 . CASSFRVAGGGDTQYF TGCGCCAGCAGCTTCCGGGTAGCGGGAGGTGGAGATACGCAGTATTTT
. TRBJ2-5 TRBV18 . CASSQAQETQYF TGTGCCAGCTCACAGGCACAAGAGACCCAGTACTTC
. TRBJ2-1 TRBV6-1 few CASTLSSGEQFF TGTGCCAGCACCCTGAGCTCCGGTGAGCAGTTCTTC
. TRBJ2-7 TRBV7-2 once CASSLENPYEQYF TGTGCCAGCAGCTTAGAGAACCCATACGAGCAGTACTTC
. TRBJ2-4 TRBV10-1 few CASSDGGLGNIQYF TGCGCCAGCAGTGATGGCGGGCTTGGGAACATTCAGTACTTC
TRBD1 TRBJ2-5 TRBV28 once CASSWTGFRETQYF TGTGCCAGCAGCTGGACAGGGTTTAGGGAGACCCAGTACTTC
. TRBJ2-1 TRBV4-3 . CASSQRRGSNEQFF TGCGCCAGCAGCCAGAGGAGGGGGAGCAATGAGCAGTTCTTC
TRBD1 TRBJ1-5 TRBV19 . CASSTGQGGNQPQHF TGTGCCAGTAGTACTGGACAGGGTGGGAATCAGCCCCAGCATTTT